Following are 23 T cell receptor beta chains from one sample sequenced in a study of OX40 agonist ivuxolimab in advanced cancers. The assay was immunoSEQ multiplex PCR, and TCRdb's table has in-frame clones only and misses some. Altogether some 94,000 clones are present, roughly 90% being singletons, with the ten largest covering 3% to 3.5%. Sequencing used CD4+ or CD8+ T cells sorted from blood, obtained in a trial of the OX40 agonist ivuxolimab. These TCRs come from an adult with an advanced solid tumor such as melanoma, head and neck, liver or kidney cancer.

This clone has only one observation. V gene TRBV11-2 combines with J gene TRBJ2-7; possibly TRBD2 for D (5 bases). Germline V gene sequence: CDR1 SGHAT, CDR2 FQNNGV. Trimming stripped 1 base from V and 6 bases from J, with 13 bases between. The CDR3 runs to 14 residues. CDR3 loop: CASSLGGRFSEQYF. CDR3 sequence (DNA): TGTGCCAGCAGCTTAGGCGGGCGGTTCTCCGAGCAGTACTTC.

The chain recombines TRBV5-6 with TRBJ1-6, with D possibly TRBD1 on 5 matching bases. The CDR3 runs 13 residues. In germline, CDR1 is SGHDT, CDR2 YYEEEE. The ends were cut back, 0 bases at V and 9 bases at J, with 7 bases in the middle. The CDR3 sequence: CASSLGTGSPLHF. CDR3 sequence (DNA): TGTGCCAGCAGCTTGGGAACAGGTTCACCCCTCCACTTT.

The chain couples TRBV5-4 to TRBJ1-2; tentative D call: TRBD1 (6 bases). The CDR3 length is 13 residues. CDR1 is SGHNT and CDR2 is YYREEE in the germline V gene (reference sequence). V was clipped by 0 bases and J by 13 bases, with 16 bases between them. CDR3 region: CASSLEGRGEGTF. The DNA of the CDR3 is TGTGCCAGCAGCTTGGAGGGCAGGGGAGAGGGCACCTTC.

The gene calls are TRBV25-1 and TRBJ2-3; tentative D call: TRBD1 (5 bases). The CDR3 spans 14 residues. CDR1 MGHDK and CDR2 SYGVNS come from the germline V gene. V lost 10 bases and J lost 8, with 22 bases in between. The CDR3 bases are TGTGCCACTTCTCCAGGGATGGGTTCAGGTACGCAGTATTTT. This codes for CATSPGMGSGTQYF.

CDR3 sequence reads: CASSFTGGIEAFF. CDR3 in DNA: TGTGCCAGCAGTTTTACAGGGGGCATTGAAGCTTTCTTT. The chain has TRBV6-5 and TRBJ1-1; TRBD1 aligns across 9 bases. The length of the CDR3 is 13 residues. Trimming at V came to 4 bases and at J to 7 bases, leaving 4 bases not matched to a gene. Germline V gives CDR1 MNHEY, CDR2 SVGAGI.

The chain recombines TRBV4-3 with TRBJ2-5; 12 bases map to TRBD1. This CDR3 has 17 amino acids. The germline V gene has CDR1 LGHNA and CDR2 YSLEER. V shed 0 bases and J 5 bases; nucleotides not matched to a gene: 7. This CDR3 reads CASSQDIGTGGAETQYF. The CDR3 bases are TGCGCCAGCAGCCAAGATATTGGGACAGGGGGCGCGGAGACCCAGTACTTC.

The J gene is TRBJ2-1, the V gene TRBV5-4, with 12 bases fitting TRBD2. V shed 9 bases and J 8 bases; nucleotides not matched to a gene: 6. CDR1 and CDR2 (germline): SGHNT, YYREEE (reference sequence). The CDR3 is 13 amino acids. DNA of the CDR3: TGTGCCACCGTACTAGCGGGAGGCCATGAGCAGTTCTTC. This encodes CATVLAGGHEQFF. The complete variable domain, with remaining parts taken from reference TRBV5-4 and TRBJ2-1, reads ETGVTQSPTHLIKTRGQQVTLRCSSQSGHNTVSWYQQALGQGPQFIFQYYREEENGRGNFPPRFSGLQFPNYSSELNVNALELDDSALYLCATVLAGGHEQFFGPGTRLTVL.

The genes are TRBV6-5 and TRBJ1-1; TRBD1 might be the D (5 bases). This CDR3 contains 15 residues. Trimming cost V 1 base and J 1 base, with 10 bases left between them. CDR1 and CDR2 from the germline V gene are MNHEY and SVGAGI. CDR3 sequence reads: CASSYLGEGNTEAFF. The CDR3 nucleotides are TGTGCCAGCAGTTACTTGGGGGAAGGGAACACTGAAGCTTTCTTT.

The chain recombines TRBV5-1 with TRBJ2-7; TRBD2 agrees at 10 bases. Germline V gene sequence: CDR1 SGHRS, CDR2 YFSETQ. This CDR3 has 15 amino acids. J lost 6 bases, V lost 0 bases, and 6 bases had no gene match. CDR3 loop: CASSLAGLAAGEQYF. The CDR3 nucleotides read TGCGCCAGCAGCTTGGCCGGACTAGCGGCTGGCGAGCAGTACTTC.

This clone was recorded only once. CDR3: CASSFGDGDYEQYF. For the CDR3, the DNA is TGTGCCAGCAGCTTCGGGGACGGGGACTACGAGCAGTACTTC. The chain combines TRBV5-6 with TRBJ2-7, with D perhaps being TRBD1 or TRBD2 (5 bases each). The CDR3 sequence is 14 residues long. V was trimmed by 2 bases and J by 3 bases, leaving 12 bases between them. The V gene's germline CDR1 is SGHDT and CDR2 YYEEEE.

The sample holds one count of this clone. The chain couples TRBV27 to TRBJ2-1; TRBD2 is a possible D gene (6 bases). The CDR3 contains 15 residues. Germline CDR1 is MNHEY and CDR2 is SMNVEV (reference sequence). The V and J ends lost 3 bases and 3 bases respectively, with 12 bases between them. The CDR3 DNA sequence: TGTGCCAGCAGTTTCGGGGGAGCGGGCTACAATGAGCAGTTCTTC. Translating gives CASSFGGAGYNEQFF.

V is TRBV19 and J is TRBJ2-7, with D uncertain. CDR1 is LNHDA, CDR2 SQIVND, per germline (reference sequence). CDR3 size: 14 residues. The ends were cut back, 1 base at V and 0 bases at J, with 7 bases in the middle. The CDR3 DNA sequence: TGTGCCAGTAGTATAGCGTTAACCTCCTACGAGCAGTACTTC. Translation gives CASSIALTSYEQYF.

The rearrangement links TRBV9 to TRBJ1-4; TRBD1 agrees at 7 bases. CDR3 size: 16 residues. CDR1 and CDR2 from the germline V gene are SGDLS and YYNGEE. Germline trimming cut 4 bases from V and 4 bases from J; bases unmatched to any gene: 10. Written as DNA, the CDR3 is TGTGCCAGCAGCCCGGGACAGCTTCCCTTTAATGAAAAACTGTTTTTT. Protein: CASSPGQLPFNEKLFF.

The chain recombines TRBV4-1 with TRBJ2-7; 8 bases match TRBD2. V gave up 1 base and J gave up 0 bases; unmatched junction bases: 5. CDR3 length equals 16 residues. Germline V gene sequence: CDR1 MGHRA, CDR2 YSYEKL. In DNA form, the CDR3 reads TGCGCCAGCAGCCAAGGCCCTAGCGGGCTCTCCTACGAGCAGTACTTC. Translated: CASSQGPSGLSYEQYF.

The count of this clone is one. This sequence joins TRBV10-3 and TRBJ2-1, with D perhaps matching TRBD2 (5 bases). V shed 10 bases and J shed 8 bases, with 18 bases lying between them. CDR3 size: 13 residues. Per germline, CDR1 ENHRY and CDR2 SYGVKD. The CDR3 loop is CATRRDPGDEQFF. In DNA, the CDR3 is TGTGCCACCCGCCGGGATCCGGGCGATGAGCAGTTCTTC.

J is TRBJ2-3 and V is TRBV10-1; D might be TRBD1 or TRBD2, each matching 5 bases. Germline V gives CDR1 WNHNN, CDR2 SYGVQD (reference sequence). V was clipped by 3 bases and J by 2 bases, with 18 bases between them. The CDR3 length is 17 residues. The CDR3 coding sequence is TGCGCCAGCAGTGATCCAATGCCGGGACGGCTCACAGATACGCAGTATTTT. Residues: CASSDPMPGRLTDTQYF.

The chain joins TRBV19 to TRBJ2-7; D remains unclear. Per germline, CDR1 LNHDA and CDR2 SQIVND (reference sequence). The CDR3 sequence is 14 residues long. Deletions cut 5 bases from V and 6 bases from J, with 17 bases between. DNA for the CDR3: TGTGCCAGTAGTCGCGGACCTATCCCCGCCGAGCAGTACTTC. Translating it yields CASSRGPIPAEQYF.

This chain links TRBV5-4 with TRBJ2-1, with 10 bases fitting TRBD2. Germline loops: CDR1 SGHNT, CDR2 YYREEE (reference sequence). There are 16 residues in the CDR3. The ends lost 0 bases at V and 5 bases at J; junction bases unmatched: 5. CDR3 DNA: TGTGCCAGCAGCTTGGGGCTCGGGACTAGCGACAATGAGCAGTTCTTC. It is translated as CASSLGLGTSDNEQFF.

V usage is TRBV7-6 and J usage is TRBJ2-1, with TRBD2 matching 8 bases. Trimming cost V 3 bases and J 9 bases; bases outside gene matches: 7. Germline CDR1 is SGHVS and CDR2 is FNYEAQ. CDR3 length: 14 residues. This CDR3 is CASSFGTSMTEQFF. The CDR3 bases are TGTGCCAGCAGCTTCGGGACTAGTATGACTGAGCAGTTCTTC.

The chain carries TRBV7-8 and TRBJ2-1; TRBD2 agrees at 9 bases. The CDR3 length is 16 residues. CDR1 and CDR2 (germline): SGHVS, FQNEAQ. The trim removed 1 base at V and 7 bases at J, leaving 8 bases unmatched. The CDR3 nucleotides are TGTGCCAGCAGCTTAGGCGGTAGCGGGAGTGGGAATGAGCAGTTCTTC. This sequence encodes CASSLGGSGSGNEQFF.

This chain connects TRBV5-1 to TRBJ1-2; tentative D call: TRBD1 (6 bases). The length of the CDR3 is 16 residues. Trimming removed 4 bases at V and 0 bases at J, with 16 bases between. The germline CDR1 and CDR2 sequences are SGHRS and YFSETQ. CDR3 DNA sequence: TGCGCCAGCAGCCTCCTTGACAGGCCCGCTAACTATGGCTACACCTTC. Its protein product is CASSLLDRPANYGYTF.

This clone was detected once. This chain uses TRBV9 with TRBJ2-2; maybe TRBD1 (5 bases). The CDR3 extends over 14 amino acids. The germline V gene has CDR1 SGDLS and CDR2 YYNGEE. Trimming shortened V by 0 bases and J by 5 bases, and 8 bases separated the two germline ends. CDR3 coding DNA: TGTGCCAGCAGCGTAGGCCCAGGGACCGGGGAGCTGTTTTTT. Protein: CASSVGPGTGELFF.

This sequence joins TRBV2 and TRBJ1-5; no firm D call. The CDR3 has 15 residues. Germline values: CDR1 SNHLY, CDR2 FYNNEI. V lost 0 bases and J lost 3, with 9 bases in between. The CDR3 DNA reads as TGTGCCAGCAGTGAAGCGCTTGGAGACAATCAGCCCCAGCATTTT. This encodes CASSEALGDNQPQHF. The full variable domain, with the rest looked up from reference TRBV2 and TRBJ1-5, is EPEVTQTPSHQVTQMGQEVILRCVPISNHLYFYWYRQILGQKVEFLVSFYNNEISEKSEIFDDQFSVERPDGSNFTLKIRSTKLEDSAMYFCASSEALGDNQPQHFGDGTRLSIL.